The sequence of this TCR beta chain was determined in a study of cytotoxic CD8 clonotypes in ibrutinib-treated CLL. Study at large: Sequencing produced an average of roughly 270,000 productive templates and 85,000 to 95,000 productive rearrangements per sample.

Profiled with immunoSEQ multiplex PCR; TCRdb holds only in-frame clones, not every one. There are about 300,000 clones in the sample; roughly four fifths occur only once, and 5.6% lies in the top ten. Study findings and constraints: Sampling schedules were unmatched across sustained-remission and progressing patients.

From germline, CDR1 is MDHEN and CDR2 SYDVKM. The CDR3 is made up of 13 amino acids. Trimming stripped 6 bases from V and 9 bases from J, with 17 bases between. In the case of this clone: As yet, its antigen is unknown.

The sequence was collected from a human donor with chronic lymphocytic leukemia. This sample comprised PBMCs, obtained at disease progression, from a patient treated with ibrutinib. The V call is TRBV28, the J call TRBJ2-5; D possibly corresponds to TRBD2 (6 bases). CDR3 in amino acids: CASRVGLRRAQYF. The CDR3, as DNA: TGTGCCAGCAGGGTGGGACTCCGGCGGGCCCAGTACTTC.